This note documents a single T cell receptor beta chain sequence. This sample stems from a study of blood T cell repertoires in COVID-19. In the original processing: Scientists estimated how many nucleated cells there were by amplifying reference gene primers. Profiled with immunoSEQ multiplex PCR; TCRdb holds only in-frame clones, not every one. V, J and clone size derive from that table, while D and trimming were established from the DNA sequence. The data contain roughly 97,000 clones, 75% to 90% of them singletons. The V end was cut by 6 bases, the J end by 2 bases, with 14 bases between. The CDR3 extends over 15 amino acids. Germline values: CDR1 MNHEY, CDR2 SVGAGI.

The sequenced sample was peripheral blood. The V and J genes are TRBV6-5 and TRBJ1-5, with a weak D call TRBD1 (5 bases). This receptor was identified in a man aged 50 to 59 with acute or convalescent COVID-19. CDR3 in amino acids: CASRTGLNGNQPQHF. CDR3 bases: TGTGCCAGCAGAACGGGACTTAATGGCAATCAGCCCCAGCATTTT.